This entry lists 32 T cell receptor beta chains sequenced from one sample in a study of T cells in Graves' hyperthyroidism and ophthalmopathy. It was RNA transcripts that yielded the amplified TCR beta CDR3 regions. Using the HTBI primer set, a first-round RT-PCR was run on the TCR CDR3. TCRdb analysed the multiplex PCR reads with MiXCR anew, one entry per CDR3 protein. The sample shows roughly 57,000 distinct CDR3 sequences, approximately 53% of them seen only once. The sequencing input was blood. The source of these receptors is an older woman with Graves' ophthalmopathy.

The chain couples TRBV7-2 to TRBJ1-2, with D unresolved. V gave up 7 bases and J gave up 6 bases, with 15 bases separating them. This CDR3 spans 13 amino acids. The germline V gene encodes CDR1 SGHTA and CDR2 FQGNSA. The CDR3 spells CASTLARSDGYTF. The CDR3 DNA sequence: TGTGCCAGCACTTTAGCCCGCAGCGATGGCTACACCTTC. The full variable domain, with the rest looked up from reference TRBV7-2 and TRBJ1-2, is GAGVSQSPSNKVTEKGKDVELRCDPISGHTALYWYRQSLGQGLEFLIYFQGNSAPDKSGLPSDRFSAERTGGSVSTLTIQRTQQEDSAVYLCASTLARSDGYTFGSGTRLTVV.

This clonotype was counted a single time. It is likely a read error, because the conserved phenylalanine at the end of the CDR3 is missing. The chain joins TRBV13 to TRBJ1-4, with D perhaps matching TRBD1 (5 bases). CDR3 length: 18 residues. Germline CDR1 reads PRHDT; CDR2 reads FYEKMQ (reference sequence). Trimming removed 3 bases at V and 7 bases at J, with 24 bases between. The CDR3 DNA reads TGTGCCAGCAGCTTGGAAGGTGTCGGGTCGGGACCAAGTGAAAAACTGTTTGTT. Translated, it gives CASSLEGVGSGPSEKLFV.

The gene calls are TRBV10-3 and TRBJ1-2; 7 bases fit TRBD1. Germline-derived CDR1 and CDR2 are ENHRY and SYGVKD. J was trimmed by 8 bases and V by 4 bases; bases with no gene match: 10. This CDR3 comprises 14 residues. In DNA form, the CDR3 reads TGTGCCATCAGTGTGGAGGGGGCGGGGGAAGGCTACACCTTC. Its protein is CAISVEGAGEGYTF.

This clonotype occurred once. The chain recombines TRBV20-1 with TRBJ1-2; tentatively, D is TRBD1 (6 bases). V was pared by 6 bases and J by 8 bases, with 16 bases between. CDR3 size: 12 residues. Germline assignment: CDR1 DFQATT and CDR2 SNEGSKA (reference sequence). The CDR3 DNA follows: TGCAGTGCGGGACAACCCCAGGGAGGCTACACCTTC. The encoded protein is CSAGQPQGGYTF.

This clonotype has just one count. The CDR3 carries no conserved terminal phenylalanine or tryptophan, so it likely arises from a read error. Because the CDR3's place on the DNA is in doubt, the DNA is left out and the CDR3 is given as listed by TCRdb. The rearrangement links TRBV7-2 to TRBJ2-4; the table's D call TRBD1 went unverified against the DNA. The CDR3 totals 14 residues, both ends included. Germline V CDR1 and CDR2: SGHTA, FQGNSA. The CDR3: CASSLEQGLDIQCC.

This clonotype was recorded many times. This rearrangement joins TRBV9 to TRBJ2-7, with 8 bases lining up with TRBD2. After removal of 4 bases from V and 7 bases from J, the junction contained 7 bases not matched to a gene. Germline CDR1 and CDR2: SGDLS and YYNGEE. The CDR3 totals 13 residues. CDR3 DNA sequence: TGTGCCAGCAGCCGGGGGGGGGAGATAGAGCAGTACTTC. Translated, it gives CASSRGGEIEQYF.

V and J are TRBV2 and TRBJ2-3, with 13 bases fitting TRBD2. The CDR3 consists of 16 residues. Germline V CDR1 and CDR2: SNHLY, FYNNEI. Trimming removed 8 bases from V and 5 bases from J; junction bases left unmatched: 10. CDR3 sequence (DNA): TGTGCCAGCTCACCCACTAGCGGGGGGGCCGGAGATACGCAGTATTTT. It yields the protein CASSPTSGGAGDTQYF.

The V call is TRBV7-9, the J call TRBJ1-2; D gene ambiguous. Trimming removed 1 base from V and 5 bases from J, with 14 bases in between. From germline, CDR1 is SEHNR and CDR2 FQNEAQ (reference sequence). The CDR3 extends over 15 amino acids. DNA for the CDR3: TGTGCCAGCAGCTTAGAACTAGCGGGAGGTTATGGCTACACCTTC. Protein: CASSLELAGGYGYTF.

In its sample, this clonotype was seen many times. One end of the junction is discordant with germline, which a read error may explain. This CDR3 is CASSPPGTSGTGRQELFF. CDR3 bases: TGTGCCAGCAGCCCCCCTGGGACTAGCGGGACCGGACGTCAGGAGCTGTTCTTC. The chain couples TRBV7-9 to TRBJ2-1; 13 nucleotides agree with TRBD2. CDR1 SEHNR and CDR2 FQNEAQ come from the germline V gene (reference sequence). There are 18 residues in the CDR3.

As regards this clonotype: One junction end does not reproduce the germline sequence, and a read error may be involved. The rearrangement uses TRBV12-3 or TRBV12-4 and TRBJ2-7; 7 nucleotides match TRBD1. CDR3 length equals 15 residues. Here the CDR3 DNA reads TGTGCCAGCAGTTTCAAGGGGGCGAACACCGGGGAGCTGTACTTC. This gives the protein CASSFKGANTGELYF.

This clonotype has more than one count but fewer than ten. Since a much larger clone is just one base distant, this may be a read error. V is TRBV5-6 and J is TRBJ1-3; D is unclear. CDR3 length equals 13 residues. CDR1 and CDR2 (germline): SGHDT, YYEEEE. The CDR3 spells CASSRVEGNTIHF. CDR3 coding DNA: TGTGCCAGCAGTAGAGTCGAAGGAAACACCATACATTTT.

This clonotype occurred a few times. The V and J genes are TRBV20-1 and TRBJ2-7, with 9 positions matching TRBD2. V lost 0 bases and J lost 5; bases outside the gene matches: 5. Germline V lookup: CDR1 DFQATT, CDR2 SNEGSKA (reference sequence). CDR3 size: 14 residues. This CDR3 reads CSARDSGRGHEQYF. In DNA, the CDR3 is TGCAGTGCTAGAGATAGCGGGAGAGGCCACGAGCAGTACTTC.

Of note for this clonotype: One junction end disagrees with the germline gene, perhaps due to a read error. The chain combines TRBV20-1 with TRBJ1-2; D gene ambiguous. Looked up from germline, CDR1 is DFQATT and CDR2 is SNEGSKA (reference sequence). CDR3 length: 13 amino acids. The CDR3 sequence is CSALSQNPYGYTF. As DNA, the CDR3 is TGCAGTGCCCTCAGTCAGAACCCCTATGGTTACACCTTC.

This clonotype was found a few times. The genes are TRBV2 and TRBJ1-6, with D possibly being TRBD1 (5 bases). Trimming stripped 4 bases from V and 3 bases from J, with 13 bases between. This CDR3 region has 16 residues. The V gene's germline CDR1 is SNHLY and CDR2 FYNNEI. This CDR3 reads CASSVLPGFYNSPLHF. DNA for the CDR3: TGTGCCAGCAGTGTCTTGCCAGGGTTCTATAATTCACCCCTCCACTTT.

The chain uses TRBV20-1 and TRBJ2-7; D possibly corresponds to TRBD1 (5 bases). In germline, CDR1 is DFQATT, CDR2 SNEGSKA (reference sequence). This CDR3 has 16 amino acids. V lost 1 base and J 3 bases, leaving 19 bases between the germline ends. CDR3 amino acids: CSARARSVGQRYEQYF. DNA for the CDR3: TGCAGTGCTAGAGCTAGGAGTGTCGGACAACGCTACGAGCAGTACTTC.

J is TRBJ2-2 and V is TRBV7-3; possibly TRBD1 for D (5 bases). The CDR3 loop spans 16 amino acids. V lost 2 bases and J 3 bases, leaving 13 bases between the germline ends. CDR1 SGHTA and CDR2 FQGTGA come from the germline V gene. The CDR3 sequence is CASSLRDKTDTGELFF. DNA for the CDR3: TGTGCCAGCAGCTTACGCGATAAGACAGACACCGGGGAGCTGTTTTTT.

This clonotype was seen many times. The chain joins TRBV7-6 to TRBJ2-5; 12 bases line up with TRBD2. V trimming: 5 bases; J trimming: 3 bases; junction bases outside the gene matches: 10. CDR3 length equals 17 residues. Germline CDR1 and CDR2: SGHVS and FNYEAQ. The CDR3 DNA sequence: TGTGCCAGCAGCGAACGGACTAGCGGGGCCTTTGAAGAGACCCAGTACTTC. This encodes CASSERTSGAFEETQYF. Complete variable domain (other parts from reference TRBV7-6 and TRBJ2-5): GAGVSQSPRYKVTKRGQDVALRCDPISGHVSLYWYRQALGQGPEFLTYFNYEAQQDKSGLPNDRFSAERPEGSISTLTIQRTEQRDSAMYRCASSERTSGAFEETQYFGPGTRLLVL.

This clonotype was seen repeatedly, ten times or more. The gene calls are TRBV29-1 and TRBJ1-1, with 12 bases aligning to TRBD1. In germline, CDR1 is SQVTM, CDR2 ANQGSEA. Trimming cost V 6 bases and J 1 base; bases outside gene matches: 9. The CDR3 contains 16 residues. The CDR3 DNA reads as TGCAGCGTGGCCGGGACAGGGGGCAAAGGGAACACTGAAGCTTTCTTT. Its translation is CSVAGTGGKGNTEAFF.

The chain recombines TRBV29-1 with TRBJ2-3; 10 bases fit TRBD2. The CDR3 consists of 19 residues. V gave up 5 bases and J gave up 4 bases; unmatched junction bases: 21. CDR1 and CDR2 (germline): SQVTM, ANQGSEA. CDR3 sequence (DNA): TGCAGCGTTCCCAAACCCGCTAGCGGGGGTAGGGGGTCGGCAGATACGCAGTATTTT. It translates to CSVPKPASGGRGSADTQYF.

A word on this clonotype: A junction end diverges from the germline sequence, so it may reflect a read error. The J gene is TRBJ1-5, the V gene TRBV7-9, with unresolved D. Germline values: CDR1 SEHNR, CDR2 FQNEAQ (reference sequence). CDR3 length equals 16 residues. The CDR3 DNA sequence: TGTGCCAGCAGCTCCGTGGACTTATCTCGCAATCAGCCCCAGCACTTT. This gives the protein CASSSVDLSRNQPQHF.

This sequence joins TRBV7-9 and TRBJ2-7; D is perhaps TRBD2 (5 bases). This CDR3 contains 13 residues. V was cut by 8 bases and J by 4 bases, with 15 bases left in between. Germline CDR1 is SEHNR and CDR2 is FQNEAQ (reference sequence). The CDR3 spells CASRCPRGYEQYF. The CDR3 region has the DNA TGTGCCAGCCGCTGCCCGAGAGGGTACGAGCAGTACTTC. The variable domain in full, with the rest retrieved from reference TRBV7-9 and TRBJ2-7, is DTGVSQNPRHKITKRGQNVTFRCDPISEHNRLYWYRQTLGQGPEFLTYFQNEAQLEKSRLLSDRFSAERPKGSFSTLEIQRTEQGDSAMYLCASRCPRGYEQYFGPGTRLTVT.

The rearrangement joins TRBV7-8 to TRBJ2-5, with D maybe TRBD2 (6 bases). The CDR3 contains 14 residues. V was trimmed by 2 bases and J by 1 base, leaving 8 bases between them. Germline assignment: CDR1 SGHVS and CDR2 FQNEAQ. CDR3 in amino acids: CASSLMGLQETQYF. As DNA, the CDR3 is TGTGCCAGCAGCTTAATGGGACTCCAAGAGACCCAGTACTTC.

This clonotype has just a few counts. V usage is TRBV28 and J usage is TRBJ1-5, with TRBD1 matching 9 bases. CDR3 length: 14 amino acids. Germline CDR1 reads MDHEN; CDR2 reads SYDVKM. V lost 8 bases to trimming and J lost 4 bases; unmatched junction nucleotides: 6. CDR3 loop: CASQGDRENQPQHF. As DNA, the CDR3 is TGTGCCAGCCAGGGGGACAGGGAGAATCAGCCCCAGCATTTT.

As concerns this clonotype: No conserved phenylalanine or tryptophan ends this CDR3, so it is likely a read error. The V call is TRBV14, the J call TRBJ1-1, with 7 positions matching TRBD1. The CDR3 has 16 residues. Germline V gives CDR1 SGHDN, CDR2 FVKESK. V was pared by 3 bases and J by 5 bases, with 12 bases of the junction left unmatched. CDR3 amino acids: CASSHLPQGLETEAFL. The CDR3 nucleotides read TGTGCCAGCAGCCACCTACCACAGGGGTTGGAGACTGAAGCTTTCTTG.

This clonotype is judged medium-sized (0.01 to 0.1%). V and J are TRBV7-3 and TRBJ1-2, with a possible D match to TRBD1 (5 bases). This CDR3 has 16 amino acids. The V end lost 1 base, the J end lost 7 bases, and 19 bases lay between the germline ends. Germline values: CDR1 SGHTA, CDR2 FQGTGA. CDR3 loop: CASSLNAGSGISGYTF. The DNA of the CDR3 is TGTGCCAGCAGCTTAAATGCAGGGAGTGGGATATCTGGCTACACCTTC.

This chain connects TRBV9 to TRBJ2-1; D ambiguous. The germline CDR1 and CDR2 sequences are SGDLS and YYNGEE. The CDR3 has 16 residues. The V and J ends lost 2 bases and 3 bases respectively, with 15 bases between them. CDR3 in amino acids: CASSVGSQAYYNEQFF. The CDR3 DNA reads as TGTGCCAGCAGCGTCGGTAGCCAAGCTTACTACAATGAGCAGTTCTTC.

V is TRBV7-2 and J is TRBJ2-3; 12 nucleotides align to TRBD1. The CDR3 contains 15 residues. The V gene's germline CDR1 is SGHTA and CDR2 FQGNSA. With 6 bases clipped from V and 3 bases from J, the junction kept 4 bases outside the gene matches. CDR3 amino acids: CASSGTGGGTDTQYF. CDR3 in DNA: TGTGCCAGCAGTGGGACAGGGGGCGGGACAGATACGCAGTATTTT. Looking up the rest from reference TRBV7-2 and TRBJ2-3 gives the full variable domain: GAGVSQSPSNKVTEKGKDVELRCDPISGHTALYWYRQSLGQGLEFLIYFQGNSAPDKSGLPSDRFSAERTGGSVSTLTIQRTQQEDSAVYLCASSGTGGGTDTQYFGPGTRLTVL.

This clonotype was seen a single time. J is TRBJ2-3 and V is TRBV14; D is undetermined. The length of the CDR3 is 17 residues. Looked up from germline, CDR1 is SGHDN and CDR2 is FVKESK. The V end was cut by 0 bases, the J end by 1 base, with 14 bases between. The CDR3 DNA sequence: TGTGCCAGCAGCCAAGAATCCCATTGGCTTCGCACAGATACGCAGTATTTT. This codes for CASSQESHWLRTDTQYF.

V is TRBV5-1 and J is TRBJ1-4, with a weak D call TRBD1 (5 bases). CDR3 length: 16 amino acids. Trimming cost V 3 bases and J 3 bases, with 15 bases left between them. Germline-derived CDR1 and CDR2 are SGHRS and YFSETQ. CDR3 loop: CASSSRPGRSNEKLFF. CDR3 DNA: TGCGCCAGCAGCTCACGACCGGGACGGTCTAATGAAAAACTGTTTTTT.

This clonotype was detected ten times or more. The chain combines TRBV12-3 or TRBV12-4 with TRBJ1-5; D gene ambiguous. V was pared by 7 bases and J by 3 bases, with 10 bases between. The CDR3 runs to 13 residues. CDR3 loop: CASTKVSNQPQHF. CDR3 bases: TGTGCCAGCACCAAGGTCTCCAATCAGCCCCAGCATTTT.

This sequence joins TRBV7-2 and TRBJ2-2; D remains ambiguous. The germline V gene has CDR1 SGHTA and CDR2 FQGNSA. The CDR3 covers 14 residues. The ends were cut back, 6 bases at V and 8 bases at J, with 16 bases in the middle. The CDR3 DNA reads TGTGCCAGCAGGACCGGGCCCACGACTGGGGAGCTGTTTTTT. This codes for CASRTGPTTGELFF. The variable domain in full, with the rest retrieved from reference TRBV7-2 and TRBJ2-2, is GAGVSQSPSNKVTEKGKDVELRCDPISGHTALYWYRQSLGQGLEFLIYFQGNSAPDKSGLPSDRFSAERTGGSVSTLTIQRTQQEDSAVYLCASRTGPTTGELFFGEGSRLTVL.

This clonotype was observed at least ten times. The chain joins TRBV7-3 to TRBJ1-1; 8 bases map to TRBD1. J gave up 11 bases and V 4 bases, and 15 bases lay outside the gene matches. This CDR3 has 15 amino acids. Germline CDR1 SGHTA, CDR2 FQGTGA. The CDR3 sequence: CASSSLSPATGAAFF. CDR3 nucleotides: TGTGCCAGCAGCTCGCTAAGTCCGGCGACAGGGGCCGCTTTCTTT.